The 11 T cell receptor beta chains in this list originate from one sample, sequenced in a study of blood T cells in healthy people across ages. Alongside a J-beta primer mix, a sample-barcoded 5' primer served in a second PCR lasting roughly 6 to 11 cycles. MiXCR, run by TCRdb on the 5' RACE reads, gives a single entry per CDR3 protein. The table shows hundreds of thousands of distinct CDR3 sequences, with nearly 60% occurring only once. Material for sequencing was blood. The receptors shown here come from a man aged 25-40 years in good health.

The genes are TRBV7-2 and TRBJ1-1; a possible D gene is TRBD1 (5 bases). The CDR3 extends over 15 amino acids. V lost 3 bases and J lost 0, with 11 bases in between. Germline-derived CDR1 and CDR2 are SGHTA and FQGNSA. In DNA, the CDR3 is TGTGCCAGCAGCTTCCGGGGACCAATGAACACTGAAGCTTTCTTT. Translating it yields CASSFRGPMNTEAFF.

As to this clonotype: A single base separates this from a much larger clone, so it may be a read error. CDR3 amino acids: CASSVAGNQPQHF. CDR3 bases: TGTGCCAGCAGTGTAGCCGGGAATCAGCCCCAGCATTTT. V and J are TRBV12-3 or TRBV12-4 and TRBJ1-5; no firm D call. The CDR3 contains 13 residues.

The chain links TRBV4-3 to TRBJ1-4, with D perhaps TRBD1 (5 bases). V was pared by 1 base and J by 8 bases, with 20 bases between. This CDR3 spans 17 amino acids. The V gene's germline CDR1 is LGHNA and CDR2 YSLEER. CDR3 sequence (DNA): TGCGCCAGCAGCCAAGGGGGCAGCCAATCACTAAGGGAAAAACTGTTTTTT. It yields the protein CASSQGGSQSLREKLFF.

This rearrangement joins TRBV24-1 to TRBJ2-1, with 11 bases aligning to TRBD2. V lost 2 bases and J lost 7; bases outside the gene matches: 15. The germline V gene encodes CDR1 KGHDR and CDR2 SFDVKD. This CDR3 spans 19 amino acids. CDR3 sequence (DNA): TGTGCCACCAGTGATTCTAGGGTGGGGCTAGCGGGGGGCCAAAATGAGCAGTTCTTC. Translating gives CATSDSRVGLAGGQNEQFF.

The V and J genes are TRBV20-1 and TRBJ2-5; TRBD1 matches at 7 bases. This CDR3 spans 13 amino acids. CDR1 DFQATT and CDR2 SNEGSKA come from the germline V gene (reference sequence). V shed 0 bases and J 7 bases; nucleotides not matched to a gene: 5. The CDR3 loop reads CSAREGTDGTQYF. The CDR3 nucleotides read TGCAGTGCTAGAGAGGGGACAGACGGGACCCAGTACTTC.

This clonotype appeared a single time. The chain couples TRBV2 to TRBJ2-1; possible D gene TRBD2, 6 bases. V lost 7 bases, J lost 8 bases, and 12 bases lay in between. Germline-derived CDR1 and CDR2 are SNHLY and FYNNEI. This CDR3 comprises 12 residues. DNA for the CDR3: TGTGCCAGCAATACGGGGGAGGATGAGCAGTTCTTC. Encoded protein: CASNTGEDEQFF.

This clonotype was seen only once. V usage is TRBV11-1 and J usage is TRBJ2-1; TRBD1 matches 10 bases. CDR1 is SGHAT, CDR2 FQDESV, per germline (reference sequence). This CDR3 has 16 amino acids. The junction had 16 bases not matched to a gene; V was cut back by 2 bases and J by 15 bases. The CDR3 spells CASSLSGTGAVSGRFF. The CDR3 nucleotides read TGTGCCAGCAGCTTATCCGGGACAGGGGCGGTCAGTGGACGGTTCTTC.

The V call is TRBV7-9, the J call TRBJ2-7, with a weak D call TRBD1 (6 bases). The germline gives CDR1 SEHNR, CDR2 FQNEAQ (reference sequence). The CDR3 spans 18 residues. V was clipped by 2 bases and J by 3 bases, with 23 bases between them. CDR3 nucleotides: TGTGCCAGCAGCTTAAGTCAGGGGCAGCCACCAAACTACTACGAGCAGTACTTC. This sequence encodes CASSLSQGQPPNYYEQYF.

V usage is TRBV30 and J usage is TRBJ1-5, with D possibly TRBD1 on 5 matching bases. CDR1 is GTSNPN and CDR2 is SVGIG in the germline V gene (reference sequence). V was cut by 1 base and J by 2 bases, with 18 bases left in between. The CDR3 spans 17 residues. DNA of the CDR3: TGTGCCTGGAGTGGAGGTTATGGCAGGGACGGCAATCAGCCCCAGCATTTT. It is translated as CAWSGGYGRDGNQPQHF. Full variable domain (rest looked up from reference TRBV30 and TRBJ1-5): SQTIHQWPATLVQPVGSPLSLECTVEGTSNPNLYWYRQAAGRGLQLLFYSVGIGQISSEVPQNLSASRPQDRQFILSSKKLLLSDSGFYLCAWSGGYGRDGNQPQHFGDGTRLSIL.

This chain joins TRBV20-1 and TRBJ2-7, with D uncertain. This CDR3 spans 16 amino acids. The V gene's germline CDR1 is DFQATT and CDR2 SNEGSKA (reference sequence). V gave up 0 bases and J gave up 0 bases, with 15 bases separating them. The CDR3 protein is CSARDLGSMSSYEQYF. The CDR3, as DNA: TGCAGTGCTAGAGATTTGGGTAGCATGAGCTCCTACGAGCAGTACTTC.

The chain combines TRBV30 with TRBJ2-5; TRBD1 matches at 7 bases. CDR3 length equals 15 residues. Germline loops: CDR1 GTSNPN, CDR2 SVGIG (reference sequence). Losses at the gene ends were 3 bases for V and 7 bases for J; bases not matched to a gene: 14. CDR3 amino acids: CAWRVQGQAFGTQYF. In nucleotides, the CDR3 is TGTGCCTGGAGAGTTCAAGGACAGGCTTTTGGGACCCAGTACTTC.